This T cell receptor (beta chain) was profiled in a study of blood T cell repertoires in COVID-19. Trimming left V 8 bases short and J 1 base short, with 14 bases between. The length of the CDR3 is 13 residues. CDR1 and CDR2 from the germline V gene are GTSNPN and SVGIG (reference sequence). Data came from immunoSEQ multiplex PCR; TCRdb stores just in-frame clones and leaves some out. The table shows about 53,000 clones, with roughly four fifths occurring only once. This chain links TRBV30 with TRBJ1-1; no definite D call. This receptor was identified in a human donor in a cohort sampled during active COVID-19. Specimen: peripheral blood. The CDR3 region is CAGSGQQNTEAFF. CDR3 bases: TGTGCCGGAAGCGGGCAGCAGAACACTGAAGCTTTCTTT.